The 30 T cell receptor beta chains below were found in one sample sequenced in a study of blood T cell repertoires in COVID-19. Repertoires were generated with immunoSEQ multiplex PCR, while TCRdb's copy carries only in-frame clones and drops some. Of under 350,000 clones detected, roughly nine tenths appear once; the ten largest clones hold 1.9%. Sequencing input: PBMCs or T cells enriched from blood (not recorded which). The source of these receptors is a woman aged 60-75 years who had recovered from COVID-19.

The CDR3 spells CASSRQVISGANVLTF. Written as DNA, the CDR3 is TGTGCCAGCAGCCGACAGGTTATCTCTGGGGCCAACGTCCTGACTTTC. The J gene is TRBJ2-6, the V gene TRBV2; weak D call: TRBD1 (6 bases). Trimming left V 6 bases short and J 0 bases short, with 12 bases between. CDR3 length: 16 residues. Germline CDR1 reads SNHLY; CDR2 reads FYNNEI.

This clone was detected once. V is TRBV5-6 and J is TRBJ2-1; no clear D. CDR3 length: 15 amino acids. With 0 bases removed from V and 0 bases from J, the gap between germline ends came to 7 bases. Germline V CDR1 and CDR2: SGHDT, YYEEEE. The CDR3, as DNA: TGTGCCAGCAGCTTGGACTGGAGCTCCTACAATGAGCAGTTCTTC. This codes for CASSLDWSSYNEQFF. The entire variable domain, with the rest obtained from reference TRBV5-6 and TRBJ2-1, is as follows: DAGVTQSPTHLIKTRGQQVTLRCSPKSGHDTVSWYQQALGQGPQFIFQYYEEEERQRGNFPDRFSGHQFPNYSSELNVNALLLGDSALYLCASSLDWSSYNEQFFGPGTRLTVL.

The chain recombines TRBV30 with TRBJ2-2; no firm D call. CDR3 length: 13 amino acids. Trimming cost V 0 bases and J 4 bases, with 6 bases left between them. Looked up from germline, CDR1 is GTSNPN and CDR2 is SVGIG (reference sequence). CDR3: CAWSVPGTGELFF. The CDR3 DNA is TGTGCCTGGAGTGTCCCAGGCACCGGGGAGCTGTTTTTT.

The chain employs TRBV5-1 and TRBJ1-6; the D is unclear. V was trimmed by 2 bases and J by 7 bases, leaving 10 bases between them. The CDR3 loop spans 14 amino acids. Looked up from germline, CDR1 is SGHRS and CDR2 is YFSETQ. As DNA, the CDR3 is TGCGCCAGCAGCTTAGGAGAGATGAATTCACCCCTCCACTTT. It is translated as CASSLGEMNSPLHF.

The CDR3 reads CASSLYSNQPQHF. The CDR3 DNA follows: TGTGCCAGCAGTTTATATAGCAATCAGCCCCAGCATTTT. The chain couples TRBV12-3 or TRBV12-4 to TRBJ1-5; D is unresolved. Trimming removed 2 bases from V and 0 bases from J, with 2 bases in between. CDR3 length: 13 amino acids.

The rearrangement joins TRBV20-1 to TRBJ2-3, with 10 bases lining up with TRBD2. In germline, CDR1 is DFQATT, CDR2 SNEGSKA (reference sequence). V lost 3 bases and J lost 6; bases outside the gene matches: 9. The CDR3 has 15 residues. CDR3 coding DNA: TGCAGTGCTAGTAGGGTAGCGGGAGGAATGGATACGCAGTATTTT. Translating gives CSASRVAGGMDTQYF.

J is TRBJ2-1 and V is TRBV7-3; D uncertain. The germline V gene has CDR1 SGHTA and CDR2 FQGTGA. The CDR3 spans 14 residues. Trimming cost V 5 bases and J 8 bases, with 16 bases left between them. The CDR3 reads CASSPGSGLDEQFF. The CDR3 nucleotides are TGTGCCAGCAGCCCTGGTTCCGGGTTGGATGAGCAGTTCTTC.

The chain links TRBV9 to TRBJ2-2; D is possibly TRBD2 (5 bases). In germline, CDR1 is SGDLS, CDR2 YYNGEE. V was pared by 0 bases and J by 2 bases, with 8 bases between. The CDR3 extends over 15 amino acids. The CDR3 DNA follows: TGTGCCAGCAGCGTAGAAGCTAGCAACACCGGGGAGCTGTTTTTT. Translation: CASSVEASNTGELFF.

The genes are TRBV5-1 and TRBJ2-7; TRBD2 agrees at 8 bases. CDR1 and CDR2 from the germline V gene are SGHRS and YFSETQ. The V segment lost 0 bases and the J segment 1 base; nucleotides outside the gene matches: 3. This CDR3 is 15 amino acids long. Here the CDR3 DNA reads TGCGCCAGCAGCTTGGTTGCTAGCGGGTCCTACGAGCAGTACTTC. Its translation is CASSLVASGSYEQYF.

A few counts support this clone. The chain employs TRBV6-1 and TRBJ1-4; TRBD1 is a possible D gene (6 bases). V shed 3 bases and J shed 7 bases, with 15 bases lying between them. CDR3 length equals 15 residues. CDR1 MNHNS and CDR2 SASEGT come from the germline V gene. Here the CDR3 DNA reads TGTGCCAGCAGTGACCACAGGGTTGGGGGTGAAAAACTGTTTTTT. Translated, it gives CASSDHRVGGEKLFF.

This chain joins TRBV7-8 and TRBJ2-3; 8 bases align to TRBD1. Germline V gene data show CDR1 as SGHVS and CDR2 as FQNEAQ. This CDR3 contains 16 residues. The V and J ends lost 6 bases and 2 bases, in that order; junction bases with no gene match: 10. In DNA form, the CDR3 reads TGTGCCAGCAGGGCCGGACAGGGTAGGATCACAGATACGCAGTATTTT. Protein product: CASRAGQGRITDTQYF.

The rearrangement links TRBV7-8 to TRBJ1-5, with 8 bases identical to TRBD1. V gave up 1 base and J gave up 4 bases; unmatched junction bases: 15. The CDR3 runs to 19 residues. Germline CDR1 SGHVS, CDR2 FQNEAQ. CDR3 protein: CASSLVRGTGGRKNQPQHF. CDR3 nucleotides: TGTGCCAGCAGCTTAGTTCGAGGGACAGGAGGTAGAAAAAATCAGCCCCAGCATTTT. Full variable domain (outside the CDR3, taken from reference TRBV7-8 and TRBJ1-5): GAGVSQSPRYKVAKRGQDVALRCDPISGHVSLFWYQQALGQGPEFLTYFQNEAQLDKSGLPSDRFFAERPEGSVSTLKIQRTQQEDSAVYLCASSLVRGTGGRKNQPQHFGDGTRLSIL.

The rearrangement joins TRBV7-2 to TRBJ1-4, with TRBD1 matching over 8 bases. The CDR3 has 14 amino acids. The junction had 7 bases not matched to a gene; V was cut back by 5 bases and J by 8 bases. Germline V gives CDR1 SGHTA, CDR2 FQGNSA. The chain's CDR3 is CASSHYRGGEKLFF. The DNA for the CDR3 is TGTGCCAGCAGCCACTACAGGGGGGGGGAAAAACTGTTTTTT.

V gene TRBV9 combines with J gene TRBJ2-7; D is unresolved. From germline, CDR1 is SGDLS and CDR2 YYNGEE. V gave up 0 bases and J gave up 5 bases, with 9 bases separating them. This CDR3 is built from 13 residues. The CDR3 nucleotides are TGTGCCAGCAGCGTAGATCCGGGTAACGAGCAGTACTTC. It encodes CASSVDPGNEQYF.

The chain is built from TRBV19 and TRBJ2-5; D is possibly TRBD1 (6 bases). The CDR3 runs 14 residues. Germline CDR1 LNHDA, CDR2 SQIVND (reference sequence). V lost 5 bases to trimming and J lost 4 bases, with 14 bases between them. Here the CDR3 DNA reads TGTGCCAGTAGTGCGACGCAGGGGCGAGAGACCCAGTACTTC. It is translated as CASSATQGRETQYF. Full variable domain (missing parts from reference TRBV19 and TRBJ2-5): DGGITQSPKYLFRKEGQNVTLSCEQNLNHDAMYWYRQDPGQGLRLIYYSQIVNDFQKGDIAEGYSVSREKKESFPLTVTSAQKNPTAFYLCASSATQGRETQYFGPGTRLLVL.

This chain joins TRBV5-1 and TRBJ1-6; 8 bases agree with TRBD1. V lost 0 bases, J lost 1 base, and 3 bases stayed unmatched. The CDR3 extends over 17 amino acids. The germline V gene has CDR1 SGHRS and CDR2 YFSETQ. CDR3 DNA sequence: TGCGCCAGCAGCTTGGCGACAGGGGCGTCCTATAATTCACCCCTCCACTTT. Its protein is CASSLATGASYNSPLHF.

The chain has TRBV27 and TRBJ1-4; D not resolved. This CDR3 has 14 residues. V was clipped by 6 bases and J by 0 bases, with 8 bases between them. Looked up from germline, CDR1 is MNHEY and CDR2 is SMNVEV (reference sequence). The CDR3 loop reads CASRRAATNEKLFF. The CDR3 nucleotides read TGTGCCAGCAGGAGGGCAGCAACTAATGAAAAACTGTTTTTT.

The rearrangement links TRBV28 to TRBJ2-7; perhaps TRBD1 as D (6 bases). Germline V gene lookup returns CDR1 MDHEN and CDR2 SYDVKM. This CDR3 is built from 12 residues. Trimming took off 7 bases at V and 7 bases at J, with 14 bases between the two ends. CDR3 region: CASTFRDIEQYF. CDR3 sequence (DNA): TGTGCCAGCACTTTCCGGGACATAGAGCAGTACTTC.

The chain recombines TRBV19 with TRBJ1-1; 9 nucleotides agree with TRBD1. This CDR3 has 15 amino acids. Germline CDR1 is LNHDA and CDR2 is SQIVND (reference sequence). V lost 3 bases to trimming and J lost 1 base; unmatched junction nucleotides: 3. CDR3 nucleotides: TGTGCCAGTAGTATTACGGGACAGGGGAACACTGAAGCTTTCTTT. It encodes CASSITGQGNTEAFF.

The chain carries TRBV13 and TRBJ2-1, with 9 bases fitting TRBD2. The germline V gene encodes CDR1 PRHDT and CDR2 FYEKMQ (reference sequence). V gave up 5 bases and J gave up 5 bases; unmatched junction bases: 13. The CDR3 has 17 amino acids. Here the CDR3 reads CASSTKGSGRGHNEQFF. CDR3 bases: TGTGCCAGCAGCACGAAAGGTAGCGGGAGAGGCCACAATGAGCAGTTCTTC.

The V and J genes are TRBV9 and TRBJ2-3; TRBD2 agrees at 11 bases. In germline, CDR1 is SGDLS, CDR2 YYNGEE. V was clipped by 2 bases and J by 5 bases; unmatched bases: 1. This CDR3 has 14 residues. CDR3 region: CASSVGLAVDTQYF. The DNA for the CDR3 is TGTGCCAGCAGCGTGGGACTAGCGGTAGATACGCAGTATTTT.

The chain couples TRBV9 to TRBJ1-6; 7 bases agree with TRBD1. V trimming: 3 bases; J trimming: 7 bases; junction bases outside the gene matches: 1. The CDR3 totals 13 residues. The germline gives CDR1 SGDLS, CDR2 YYNGEE. The CDR3: CASSATGNSPLHF. The CDR3 bases are TGTGCCAGCAGCGCGACAGGGAATTCACCCCTCCACTTT.

This chain joins TRBV2 and TRBJ2-1, with 7 bases identical to TRBD2. This CDR3 has 15 amino acids. Germline V gives CDR1 SNHLY, CDR2 FYNNEI. Losses at the gene ends were 2 bases for V and 8 bases for J; bases not matched to a gene: 9. The CDR3 DNA reads TGTGCCAGCAGTGAAATTGGGGGGGTTAACGATGAGCAGTTCTTC. Translating gives CASSEIGGVNDEQFF.

J is TRBJ2-7 and V is TRBV5-4; 8 bases line up with TRBD1. Trimming took 5 bases from V and 0 from J; bases not matched to a gene: 7. This CDR3 contains 15 residues. Germline V gives CDR1 SGHNT, CDR2 YYREEE (reference sequence). CDR3: CASSPGQGFSYEQYF. CDR3 nucleotides: TGTGCCAGCAGTCCTGGACAGGGCTTCTCCTACGAGCAGTACTTC.

On this clone itself: The junction differs from germline at one of its ends, possibly a read error. The chain carries TRBV3-1 (or the pseudogene TRBV3-2) and TRBJ1-4, with 7 bases aligning to TRBD1. This CDR3 is 15 amino acids long. Germline V lookup: CDR1 LGHDT, CDR2 YNNKEL (reference sequence). In DNA form, the CDR3 reads TGTGCCAGCACCCAAAAGGGACAGCTTAATGAAAAACTGTTTTTT. Translated: CASTQKGQLNEKLFF.

The gene calls are TRBV6-5 and TRBJ1-1, with D hard to call. V was pared by 6 bases and J by 11 bases, with 13 bases between. The germline V gene has CDR1 MNHEY and CDR2 SVGAGI. There are 11 residues in the CDR3. DNA of the CDR3: TGTGCCAGCAGCAACCGGGTTGAGGCTTTCTTT. It encodes CASSNRVEAFF.

The rearrangement uses TRBV28 and TRBJ2-6; weak D call: TRBD1 (6 bases). Per germline, CDR1 MDHEN and CDR2 SYDVKM. Trimming left V 3 bases short and J 4 bases short, with 10 bases between. This CDR3 is 15 amino acids long. CDR3 in DNA: TGTGCCAGCAGTTTCAGGGGTATCGGGGCCAACGTCCTGACTTTC. Translation gives CASSFRGIGANVLTF.

This chain connects TRBV5-1 to TRBJ1-4; maybe TRBD1 (5 bases). Deletions cut 4 bases from V and 10 bases from J, with 17 bases between. Germline V gene lookup returns CDR1 SGHRS and CDR2 YFSETQ. The length of the CDR3 is 14 residues. The CDR3 region is CASSLDTGGGKLFF. In DNA form, the CDR3 reads TGCGCCAGCAGCCTGGACACCGGAGGTGGAAAACTGTTTTTT.

The chain uses TRBV5-1 and TRBJ2-1; tentatively, D is TRBD2 (6 bases). Germline lookup yields CDR1 SGHRS and CDR2 YFSETQ. The CDR3 is made up of 15 amino acids. Trimming stripped 0 bases from V and 8 bases from J, with 15 bases between. The CDR3 DNA is TGCGCCAGCAGCTTGGCGGGTGGGGGGTTCGATGAGCAGTTCTTC. As protein: CASSLAGGGFDEQFF.

The gene calls are TRBV6-5 and TRBJ2-2; weak D call: TRBD2 (5 bases). This CDR3 region has 13 residues. V was clipped by 8 bases and J by 5 bases, with 12 bases between them. From germline, CDR1 is MNHEY and CDR2 SVGAGI. CDR3 coding DNA: TGTGCCAGCTCCTATCCGGGGACCGGGGAGCTGTTTTTT. This codes for CASSYPGTGELFF.